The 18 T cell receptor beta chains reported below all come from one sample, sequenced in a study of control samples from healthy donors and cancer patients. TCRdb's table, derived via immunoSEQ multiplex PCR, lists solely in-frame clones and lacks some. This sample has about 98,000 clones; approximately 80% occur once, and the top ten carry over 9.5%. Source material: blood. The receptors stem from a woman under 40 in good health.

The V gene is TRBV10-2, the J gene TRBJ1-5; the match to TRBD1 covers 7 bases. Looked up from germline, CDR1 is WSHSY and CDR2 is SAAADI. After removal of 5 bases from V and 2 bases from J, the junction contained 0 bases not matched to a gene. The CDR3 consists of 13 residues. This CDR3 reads CASSTGGNQPQHF. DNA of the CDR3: TGCGCCAGCAGTACAGGGGGCAATCAGCCCCAGCATTTT.

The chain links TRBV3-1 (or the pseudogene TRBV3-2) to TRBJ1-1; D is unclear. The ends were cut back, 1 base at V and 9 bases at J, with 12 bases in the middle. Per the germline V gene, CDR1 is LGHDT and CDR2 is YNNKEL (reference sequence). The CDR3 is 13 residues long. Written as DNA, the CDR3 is TGTGCCAGCAGCCAAGGGCGGTTTAATAAAGCTTTCTTT. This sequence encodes CASSQGRFNKAFF.

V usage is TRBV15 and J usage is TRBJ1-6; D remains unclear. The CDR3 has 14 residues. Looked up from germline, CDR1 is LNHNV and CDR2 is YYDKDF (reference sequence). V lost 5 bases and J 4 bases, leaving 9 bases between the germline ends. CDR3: CATSPETYNSPLHF. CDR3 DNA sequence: TGTGCCACCAGCCCCGAGACATATAATTCACCCCTCCACTTT.

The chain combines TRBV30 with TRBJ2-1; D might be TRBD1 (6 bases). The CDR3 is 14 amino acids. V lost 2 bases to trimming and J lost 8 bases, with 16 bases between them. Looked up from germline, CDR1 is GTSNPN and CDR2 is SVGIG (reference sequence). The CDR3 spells CAWSQGTFADEQFF. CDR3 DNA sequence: TGTGCCTGGAGTCAGGGGACCTTTGCGGATGAGCAGTTCTTC. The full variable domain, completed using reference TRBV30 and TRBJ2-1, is SQTIHQWPATLVQPVGSPLSLECTVEGTSNPNLYWYRQAAGRGLQLLFYSVGIGQISSEVPQNLSASRPQDRQFILSSKKLLLSDSGFYLCAWSQGTFADEQFFGPGTRLTVL.

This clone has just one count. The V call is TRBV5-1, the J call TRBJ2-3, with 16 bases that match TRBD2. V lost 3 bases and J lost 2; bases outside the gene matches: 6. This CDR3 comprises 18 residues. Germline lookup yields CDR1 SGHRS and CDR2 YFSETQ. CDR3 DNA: TGCGCCAGCAGCTCGGGACTAGCGGGGGGGCGGGTCACAGATACGCAGTATTTT. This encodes CASSSGLAGGRVTDTQYF.

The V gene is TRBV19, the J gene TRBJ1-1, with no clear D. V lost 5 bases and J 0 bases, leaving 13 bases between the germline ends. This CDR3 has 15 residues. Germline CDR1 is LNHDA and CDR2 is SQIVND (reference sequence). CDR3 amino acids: CASSPRTILNTEAFF. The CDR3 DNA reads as TGTGCCAGTAGTCCCCGAACGATACTGAACACTGAAGCTTTCTTT. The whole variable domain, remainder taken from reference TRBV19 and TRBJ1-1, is DGGITQSPKYLFRKEGQNVTLSCEQNLNHDAMYWYRQDPGQGLRLIYYSQIVNDFQKGDIAEGYSVSREKKESFPLTVTSAQKNPTAFYLCASSPRTILNTEAFFGQGTRLTVV.

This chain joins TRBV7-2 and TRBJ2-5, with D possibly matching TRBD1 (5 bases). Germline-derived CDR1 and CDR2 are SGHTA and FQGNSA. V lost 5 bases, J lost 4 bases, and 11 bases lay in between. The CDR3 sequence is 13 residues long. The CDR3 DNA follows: TGTGCCAGCAGCCGCACTGGGGCAGAGACCCAGTACTTC. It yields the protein CASSRTGAETQYF.

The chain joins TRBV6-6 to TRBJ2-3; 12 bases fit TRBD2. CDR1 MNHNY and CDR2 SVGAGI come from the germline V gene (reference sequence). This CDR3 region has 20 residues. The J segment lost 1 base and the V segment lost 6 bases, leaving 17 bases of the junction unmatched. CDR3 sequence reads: CASSLDGLAGSKGGTDTQYF. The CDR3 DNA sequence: TGTGCCAGCAGCCTCGATGGACTAGCGGGATCAAAGGGAGGCACAGATACGCAGTATTTT.

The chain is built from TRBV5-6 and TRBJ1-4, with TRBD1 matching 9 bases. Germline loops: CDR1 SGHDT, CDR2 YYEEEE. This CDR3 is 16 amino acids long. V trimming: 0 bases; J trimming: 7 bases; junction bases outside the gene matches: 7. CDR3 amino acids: CASSLAPGQGVEKLFF. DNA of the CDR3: TGTGCCAGCAGCTTGGCTCCGGGACAGGGTGTTGAAAAACTGTTTTTT.

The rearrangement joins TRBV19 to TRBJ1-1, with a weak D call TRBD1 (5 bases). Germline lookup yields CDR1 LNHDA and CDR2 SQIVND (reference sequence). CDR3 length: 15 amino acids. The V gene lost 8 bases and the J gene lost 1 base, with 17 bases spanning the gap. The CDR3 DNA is TGTGCCAGTGGCGGGAGACAGAGCTGGAACACTGAAGCTTTCTTT. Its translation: CASGGRQSWNTEAFF.

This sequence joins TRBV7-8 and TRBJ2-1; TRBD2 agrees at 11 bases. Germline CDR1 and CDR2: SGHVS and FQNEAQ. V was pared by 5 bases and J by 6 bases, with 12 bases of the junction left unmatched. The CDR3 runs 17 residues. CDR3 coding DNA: TGTGCCAGCAGCCTTACTAGCGGGGGCCCCACTACCAATGAGCAGTTCTTC. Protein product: CASSLTSGGPTTNEQFF.

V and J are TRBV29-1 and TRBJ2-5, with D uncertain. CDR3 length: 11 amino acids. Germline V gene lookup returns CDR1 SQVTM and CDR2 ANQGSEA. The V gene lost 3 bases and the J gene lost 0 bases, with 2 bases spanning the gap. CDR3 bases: TGCAGCGTTGACGACCAAGAGACCCAGTACTTC. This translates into CSVDDQETQYF.

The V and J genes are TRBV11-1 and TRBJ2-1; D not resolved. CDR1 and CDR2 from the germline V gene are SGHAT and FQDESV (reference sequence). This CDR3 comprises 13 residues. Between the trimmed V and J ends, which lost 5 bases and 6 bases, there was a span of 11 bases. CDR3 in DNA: TGTGCCAGCAGCCGGTTGGACGGCAATGAGCAGTTCTTC. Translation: CASSRLDGNEQFF.

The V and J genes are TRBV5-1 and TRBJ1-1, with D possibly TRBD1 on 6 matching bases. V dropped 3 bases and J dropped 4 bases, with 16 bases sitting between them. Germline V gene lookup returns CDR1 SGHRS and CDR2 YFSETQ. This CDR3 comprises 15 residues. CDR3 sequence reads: CASSSQGQGFTEAFF. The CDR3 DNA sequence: TGCGCCAGCAGCTCTCAGGGTCAGGGGTTCACTGAAGCTTTCTTT.

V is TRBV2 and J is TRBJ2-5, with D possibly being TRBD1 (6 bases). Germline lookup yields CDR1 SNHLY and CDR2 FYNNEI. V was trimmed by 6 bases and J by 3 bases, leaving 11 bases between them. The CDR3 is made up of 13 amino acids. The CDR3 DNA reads TGTGCCAGCAGAGTCAGGGGAAAAGAGACCCAGTACTTC. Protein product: CASRVRGKETQYF.

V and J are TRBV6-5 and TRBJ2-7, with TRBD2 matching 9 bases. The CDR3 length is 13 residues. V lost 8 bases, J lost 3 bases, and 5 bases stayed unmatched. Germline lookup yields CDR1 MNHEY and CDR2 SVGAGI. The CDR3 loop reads CASGVSGGYEQYF. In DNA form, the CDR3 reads TGTGCCAGCGGGGTTAGCGGGGGCTACGAGCAGTACTTC.

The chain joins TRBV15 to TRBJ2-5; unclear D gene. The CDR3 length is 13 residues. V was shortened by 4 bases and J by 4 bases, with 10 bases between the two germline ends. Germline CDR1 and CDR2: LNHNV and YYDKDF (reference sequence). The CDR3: CATSNRVPETQYF. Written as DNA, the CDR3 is TGTGCCACCAGCAATAGGGTCCCAGAGACCCAGTACTTC.

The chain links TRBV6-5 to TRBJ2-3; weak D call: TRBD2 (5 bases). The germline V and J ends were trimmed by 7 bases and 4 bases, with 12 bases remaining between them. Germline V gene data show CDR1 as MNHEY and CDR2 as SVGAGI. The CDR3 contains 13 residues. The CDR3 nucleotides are TGTGCCAGCACGAGGGAGTGGCCAGATACGCAGTATTTT. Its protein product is CASTREWPDTQYF.